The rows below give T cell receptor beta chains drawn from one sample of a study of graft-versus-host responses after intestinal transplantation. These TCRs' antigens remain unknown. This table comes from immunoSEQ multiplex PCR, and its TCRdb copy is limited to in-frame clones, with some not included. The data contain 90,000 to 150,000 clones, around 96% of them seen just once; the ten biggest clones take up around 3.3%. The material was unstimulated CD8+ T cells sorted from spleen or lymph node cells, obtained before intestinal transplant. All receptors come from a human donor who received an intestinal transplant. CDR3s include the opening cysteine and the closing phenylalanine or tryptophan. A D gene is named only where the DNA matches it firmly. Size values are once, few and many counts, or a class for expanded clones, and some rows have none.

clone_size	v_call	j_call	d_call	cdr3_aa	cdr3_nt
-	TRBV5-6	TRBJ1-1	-	CASSHTITEAFF	TGTGCCAGCAGCCATACTATCACTGAAGCTTTCTTT
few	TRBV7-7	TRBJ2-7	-	CASSPGSGAAYEQYF	TGTGCCAGCAGCCCCGGATCGGGGGCGGCGTACGAGCAGTACTTC
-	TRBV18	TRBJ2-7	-	CASSPPDRTEQYF	TGTGCCAGCTCACCACCTGACAGGACCGAGCAGTACTTC
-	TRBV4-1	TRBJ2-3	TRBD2	CASSQETSGSDTQYF	TGCGCCAGCAGCCAAGAGACTAGCGGGAGCGATACGCAGTATTTT
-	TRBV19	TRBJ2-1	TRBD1	CASRLTGTGFNEQFF	TGTGCCAGTAGATTAACCGGGACAGGGTTCAATGAGCAGTTCTTC
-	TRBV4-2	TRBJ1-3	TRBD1	CASSLRDSYTIYF	TGTGCCAGCAGCCTACGGGACAGTTACACCATATATTTT
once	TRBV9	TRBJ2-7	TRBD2	CASSGDPTGLDDYEQYF	TGTGCCAGCAGCGGAGACCCAACTGGACTAGACGACTACGAGCAGTACTTC
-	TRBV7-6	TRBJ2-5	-	CASSLARDQETQYF	TGTGCCAGCAGCTTAGCGAGGGACCAAGAGACCCAGTACTTC
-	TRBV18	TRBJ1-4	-	CASSWGDNEKLFF	TGTGCCAGCTCATGGGGGGATAATGAAAAACTGTTTTTT
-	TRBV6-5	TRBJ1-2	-	CASSYSMRGGYTF	TGTGCCAGCAGTTACTCGATGAGAGGCGGCTACACCTTC
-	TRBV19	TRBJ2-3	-	CASSIVADTQYF	TGTGCCAGTAGTATAGTGGCAGATACGCAGTATTTT
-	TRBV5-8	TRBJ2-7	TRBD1	CASSLWGQGHEQYF	TGTGCCAGCAGCTTGTGGGGACAGGGGCACGAGCAGTACTTC
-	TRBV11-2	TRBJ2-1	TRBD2	CASSLRLAGWNEQFF	TGTGCCAGCAGCTTAAGACTAGCGGGATGGAATGAGCAGTTCTTC
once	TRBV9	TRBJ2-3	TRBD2	CASKLRAGGFTDTQYF	TGTGCCAGCAAGCTTAGAGCGGGAGGCTTCACAGATACGCAGTATTTT
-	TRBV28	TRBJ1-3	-	CASSPTGNSGNTIYF	TGTGCCAGCAGTCCGACAGGTAACTCTGGAAACACCATATATTTT
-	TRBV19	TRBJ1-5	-	CASSIWGNQPQHF	TGTGCCAGTAGTATATGGGGAAATCAGCCCCAGCATTTT
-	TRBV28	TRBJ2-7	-	CASSLQGYEQYF	TGTGCCAGCAGTTTACAGGGGTACGAGCAGTACTTC
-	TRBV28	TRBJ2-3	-	CASRPVLLGTDTQYF	TGTGCCAGCAGACCGGTCCTGCTAGGCACAGATACGCAGTATTTT
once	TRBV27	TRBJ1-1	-	CASSLSQALNTEAFF	TGTGCCAGCAGTTTATCGCAGGCCTTGAACACTGAAGCTTTCTTT
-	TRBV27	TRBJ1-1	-	CASSPLGVTEAFF	TGTGCCAGCAGCCCCCTTGGTGTGACTGAAGCTTTCTTT
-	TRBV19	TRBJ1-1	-	CASSIGGQGEAFF	TGTGCCAGTAGTATCGGGGGCCAGGGTGAAGCTTTCTTT
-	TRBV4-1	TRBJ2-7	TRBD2	CASSREGRFGEQYF	TGCGCCAGCAGCCGGGAGGGAAGATTTGGAGAGCAGTACTTC
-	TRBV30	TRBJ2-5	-	CAWRSPGVREKYF	TGTGCCTGGAGGTCTCCGGGGGTAAGGGAGAAGTACTTC
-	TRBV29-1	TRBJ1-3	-	CSAARGTGNTIYF	TGCAGCGCTGCGCGCGGCACTGGAAACACCATATATTTT
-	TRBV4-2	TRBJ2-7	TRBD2	CASSQDRSSGRGEQYF	TGTGCCAGCAGCCAAGACAGGAGTAGCGGGAGAGGCGAGCAGTACTTC
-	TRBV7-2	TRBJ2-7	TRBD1	CASSLGSGQGYEQYF	TGTGCCAGCAGCTTAGGCTCTGGACAGGGCTACGAGCAGTACTTC
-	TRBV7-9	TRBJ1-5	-	CASSGGAGINQPQHF	TGTGCCAGCAGCGGAGGGGCAGGTATCAATCAGCCCCAGCATTTT
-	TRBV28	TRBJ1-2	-	CASSPLGGTYYGYTF	TGTGCCAGCAGCCCCCTTGGTGGGACGTACTATGGCTACACCTTC
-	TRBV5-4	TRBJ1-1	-	CASSLGTRERFNTEAFF	TGTGCCAGCAGCTTGGGGACCAGGGAGAGATTTAACACTGAAGCTTTCTTT
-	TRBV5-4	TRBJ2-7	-	CASSWGPGRRGSYEQYF	TGTGCCAGCAGCTGGGGGCCCGGCCGACGGGGCTCCTACGAGCAGTACTTC
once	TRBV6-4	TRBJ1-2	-	CASSPRPSGFNYGYTF	TGTGCCAGCAGTCCCCGGCCCTCCGGATTTAACTATGGCTACACCTTC
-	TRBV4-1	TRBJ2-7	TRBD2	CASSQDIGSGGYEQYF	TGCGCCAGCAGCCAAGATATCGGTAGCGGGGGCTACGAGCAGTACTTC
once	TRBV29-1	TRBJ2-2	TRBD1	CSARTGGTGELFF	TGCAGCGCACGGACAGGGGGCACCGGGGAGCTGTTTTTT
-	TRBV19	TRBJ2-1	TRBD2	CASSIRLAASYNEQFF	TGTGCCAGTAGTATCCGACTAGCGGCCTCCTACAATGAGCAGTTCTTC
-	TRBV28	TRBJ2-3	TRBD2	CASSFAGLVTDTQYF	TGTGCCAGCAGTTTTGCGGGACTAGTAACAGATACGCAGTATTTT
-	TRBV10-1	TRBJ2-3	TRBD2	CATSGSGSDTQYF	TGCGCCACGAGCGGGAGTGGCTCAGATACGCAGTATTTT
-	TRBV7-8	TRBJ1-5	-	CASSLHTHTHRDGNQPQHF	TGTGCCAGCAGCTTACACACACACACACACAGGGACGGCAATCAGCCCCAGCATTTT
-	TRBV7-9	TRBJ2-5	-	CASSHLKETQYF	TGTGCCAGCAGCCATCTGAAGGAGACCCAGTACTTC
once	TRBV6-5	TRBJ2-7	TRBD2	CASSFVSGVSYEQYF	TGTGCCAGCAGTTTCGTTAGCGGGGTCTCCTACGAGCAGTACTTC
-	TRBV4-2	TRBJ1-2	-	CASSHRLQTEYGYTF	TGTGCCAGCAGTCACCGACTTCAGACAGAGTATGGCTACACCTTC
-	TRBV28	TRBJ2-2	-	CASRPTGNTGELFF	TGTGCCAGCAGGCCCACAGGGAACACCGGGGAGCTGTTTTTT
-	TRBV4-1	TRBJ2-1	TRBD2	CASSQVAGEGYEQFF	TGCGCCAGCAGCCAAGTAGCGGGAGAGGGGTATGAGCAGTTCTTC